This passage covers 26 T cell receptor beta chains from one sample sequenced in a study of Tregs in tolerant kidney transplant recipients (dated by TCRdb to the late 2010s). The time point label here, explained by the study, means: blood sample drawn before combined kidney and bone marrow transplant. Library preparation employed the immunoSEQ multiplex PCR assay. The table was pulled from immuneACCESS by TCRdb, which kept in-frame rearrangements only. Such tables lose some clones; where checked, under half of the loss comes from unresolved V genes, and the rest has no known cause. The sample table records roughly 32,000 clones. The top ten constitute about 7.6% of the sample. The input for sequencing was CD8+ T cells from blood, taken before the transplant. Source of these receptors: a human donor who received a combined kidney and bone marrow transplant.

As concerns this clone: Read data end 3 residues before the CDR3 end; the end is taken from the germline J gene. V usage is TRBV7-9 and J usage is TRBJ2-7; 9 bases are shared with TRBD1. The germline V gene encodes CDR1 SEHNR and CDR2 FQNEAQ (reference sequence). The J segment lost 3 bases and the V segment lost 5 bases, leaving 5 bases of the junction unmatched. The CDR3 consists of 14 residues. The CDR3 bases that were read are TGTGCCAGCAGCCCGGGGGACAGGGACTACGAG. It translates to CASSPGDRDYE. Given in full, the CDR3 is CASSPGDRDYEQYF.

Notes on this clone: The read falls 3 residues short of the CDR3 end, and the missing part is taken from the germline J gene. The chain is built from TRBV2 and TRBJ2-1, with TRBD2 identical over 7 bases. After removal of 10 bases from V and 2 bases from J, the junction contained 8 bases not matched to a gene. This CDR3 contains 14 residues. Germline lookup yields CDR1 SNHLY and CDR2 FYNNEI. CDR3: CATALAGAYNEQFF. The sequenced part of the CDR3 DNA is TGTGCCACTGCCCTGGCGGGAGCCTACAATGAG.

On this clone: With the read ending 3 residues before the CDR3 end, the germline J gene is used to fill in that end. The chain joins TRBV6-2 or TRBV6-3 to TRBJ2-1; unclear D gene. There are 11 residues in the CDR3. CDR1 and CDR2 (germline): MNHEY, SVGEGT. Trimming took 4 bases from V and 9 from J, leaving 7 bases between them. CDR3 region: CASSSQAEQFF. CDR3 DNA, as far as it was read: TGTGCCAGCAGTTCCCAGGCTGAG.

Points on this clone: Read coverage stops 3 residues before the CDR3 terminus; the germline J gene supplies the remainder. The chain uses TRBV19 and TRBJ1-5, with D tentatively TRBD1 (5 bases). The V gene's germline CDR1 is LNHDA and CDR2 SQIVND (reference sequence). V was trimmed by 7 bases and J by 0 bases, leaving 10 bases between them. The CDR3 is made up of 14 amino acids. The chain's CDR3 is CASKGEGSNQPQHF. CDR3 DNA, as far as it was read: TGTGCCAGTAAAGGGGAGGGTAGCAATCAGCCC. Combining the CDR3 with reference TRBV19 and TRBJ1-5 gives the whole variable domain DGGITQSPKYLFRKEGQNVTLSCEQNLNHDAMYWYRQDPGQGLRLIYYSQIVNDFQKGDIAEGYSVSREKKESFPLTVTSAQKNPTAFYLCASKGEGSNQPQHFGDGTRLSIL.

In regard to this clone: The missing CDR3 end, 3 residues past where the read stops, is filled in from the germline J gene. This sequence joins TRBV5-5 and TRBJ1-1; weak D call: TRBD1 (5 bases). Trimming shortened V by 3 bases and J by 1 base, and 7 bases separated the two germline ends. Per the germline V gene, CDR1 is SGHKS and CDR2 is YYEKEE (reference sequence). The CDR3 has 13 amino acids. CDR3 sequence: CASSYGQNTEAFF. Incomplete CDR3 DNA: TGTGCCAGCAGCTACGGACAGAACACTGAA. Full variable domain (rest looked up from reference TRBV5-5 and TRBJ1-1): DAGVTQSPTHLIKTRGQQVTLRCSPISGHKSVSWYQQVLGQGPQFIFQYYEKEERGRGNFPDRFSARQFPNYSSELNVNALLLGDSALYLCASSYGQNTEAFFGQGTRLTVV.

Points on this clone: The CDR3 goes on 3 residues after the read ends, and that part is filled in from the germline J gene. V and J are TRBV30 and TRBJ1-1; 9 positions match TRBD1. V lost 3 bases, J lost 1 base, and 3 bases stayed unmatched. Germline V gene data show CDR1 as GTSNPN and CDR2 as SVGIG (reference sequence). The CDR3 is 14 residues long. Here the CDR3 reads CAWRETGGNTEAFF. Incomplete CDR3 DNA: TGTGCCTGGAGGGAGACAGGGGGGAACACTGAA.

A remark on this clone: The read terminates 3 residues before the CDR3 end, so the remaining end is supplied by the germline J gene. The rearrangement links TRBV7-2 to TRBJ2-2; D gene unclear. Trimming took 5 bases from V and 6 from J, leaving 10 bases between them. This CDR3 contains 13 residues. Germline CDR1 is SGHTA and CDR2 is FQGNSA. The CDR3 bases that were read are TGTGCCAGCAGCCCAACTCTTGCCGGGGAG. It yields the protein CASSPTLAGE. The entire CDR3 sequence reads CASSPTLAGELFF.

Comment on this clone: Read sequence stops 3 residues before the CDR3 end, and the germline J gene provides the missing end. The chain links TRBV5-6 to TRBJ1-4, with unresolved D. Trimming cost V 6 bases and J 5 bases, with 17 bases left between them. Germline assignment: CDR1 SGHDT and CDR2 YYEEEE. This CDR3 region has 15 residues. The CDR3 loop is CASTLVGSENEKLFF. Partial CDR3 DNA: TGTGCCAGCACCCTAGTCGGCAGCGAGAATGAAAAA.

Concerning this clone: Sequencing ends 3 residues short of the CDR3 end; the germline J gene provides the rest. This rearrangement joins TRBV7-9 to TRBJ1-4; 7 nucleotides match TRBD1. The CDR3 sequence is 13 residues long. Germline V gene sequence: CDR1 SEHNR, CDR2 FQNEAQ (reference sequence). CDR3 protein: CASSLGTGGKLFF. The CDR3 bases that were read are TGTGCCAGCAGCTTAGGGACAGGTGGGAAA.

A note on this clone: The read falls 3 residues short of the CDR3 end, and the missing part is taken from the germline J gene. This chain links TRBV7-2 with TRBJ2-7; TRBD1 matches 7 bases. The CDR3 contains 15 residues. V trimming: 4 bases; J trimming: 0 bases; junction bases outside the gene matches: 6. Germline CDR1 SGHTA, CDR2 FQGNSA. CDR3 bases read: TGTGCCAGCAGCTCAACAGGGGATACCTCCTACGAG. Translated, it gives CASSSTGDTSYE. The CDR3, in full, reads CASSSTGDTSYEQYF.

Of note for this clone: The read halts 3 residues ahead of the CDR3 end, with the missing end drawn from the germline J gene. The chain has TRBV2 and TRBJ2-7; 8 bases fit TRBD1. The germline CDR1 and CDR2 sequences are SNHLY and FYNNEI. Germline trimming cut 9 bases from V and 2 bases from J; bases unmatched to any gene: 6. This CDR3 is 13 amino acids long. Incomplete CDR3 DNA: TGTGCCAGGGACAGGGCCCTTACCTACGAG. It is translated as CARDRALTYE. The complete CDR3 reads CARDRALTYEQYF.

Comments on this clone: The read gets to within 3 residues of the CDR3 end, and the germline J gene fills in the rest. The chain uses TRBV6-4 and TRBJ2-2; 7 nucleotides match TRBD1. CDR3 length: 15 amino acids. Germline V gene data show CDR1 as MRHNA and CDR2 as SNTAGT. Trimming at V came to 5 bases and at J to 4 bases, leaving 7 bases not matched to a gene. This chain's CDR3 is CASSIQGFSTGELFF. The DNA read from the CDR3 is TGTGCCAGCAGTATACAGGGGTTCAGCACCGGGGAG.

A remark on this clone: The read comes to an end 3 residues before the CDR3 does, leaving the germline J gene to fill in the end. This sequence joins TRBV4-1 and TRBJ2-5, with D maybe TRBD2 (6 bases). CDR3 length: 14 amino acids. Germline V lookup: CDR1 MGHRA, CDR2 YSYEKL. Trimming took off 1 base at V and 4 bases at J, with 10 bases between the two ends. This chain's CDR3 is CASSQVEGGETQYF. Partial CDR3 DNA: TGCGCCAGCAGCCAAGTGGAGGGTGGAGAGACC.

To note about this clone: Coverage ceases 3 residues before the CDR3 finishes, and the germline J gene fills in the end. V usage is TRBV2 and J usage is TRBJ2-1; TRBD2 agrees at 10 bases. Germline lookup yields CDR1 SNHLY and CDR2 FYNNEI. V lost 11 bases to trimming and J lost 2 bases; unmatched junction nucleotides: 9. This CDR3 has 15 amino acids. The CDR3 DNA, read in part, is TGTGCCCCCGGGAGCGGGGGGGCCACCTACAATGAG. It codes for CAPGSGGATYNE. Given in full, the CDR3 is CAPGSGGATYNEQFF. Supplemented by reference TRBV2 and TRBJ2-1, the full variable domain reads EPEVTQTPSHQVTQMGQEVILRCVPISNHLYFYWYRQILGQKVEFLVSFYNNEISEKSEIFDDQFSVERPDGSNFTLKIRSTKLEDSAMYFCAPGSGGATYNEQFFGPGTRLTVL.

Regarding this clone: A junction boundary mismatches the germline segment, possibly from a read error. The sequence runs out 3 residues before the end of the CDR3; the remainder is reconstructed from the germline J gene. The chain employs TRBV13 and TRBJ2-2; 9 bases are shared with TRBD1. Germline V gene lookup returns CDR1 PRHDT and CDR2 FYEKMQ (reference sequence). There are 15 residues in the CDR3. The CDR3 here is CASSLGQGLDGELFF. CDR3 DNA, as far as it was read: TGTGCCAGCAGCCTAGGACAGGGGTTAGACGGGGAG. Filled out from reference TRBV13 and TRBJ2-2, the complete variable domain reads AAGVIQSPRHLIKEKRETATLKCYPIPRHDTVYWYQQGPGQDPQFLISFYEKMQSDKGSIPDRFSAQQFSDYHSELNMSSLELGDSALYFCASSLGQGLDGELFFGEGSRLTVL.

A word on this clone: The missing CDR3 end, 3 residues past where the read stops, is filled in from the germline J gene. The rearrangement uses TRBV5-1 and TRBJ1-2, with TRBD1 matching 7 bases. Trimming at V came to 4 bases and at J to 0 bases, leaving 6 bases not matched to a gene. This CDR3 contains 15 residues. In germline, CDR1 is SGHRS, CDR2 YFSETQ. The sequenced CDR3 bases are TGCGCCAGCAGCGCCACAGGGGTGGCTAACTATGGC. Translation gives CASSATGVANYG. The CDR3 in full is CASSATGVANYGYTF. The variable domain in full, with the rest retrieved from reference TRBV5-1 and TRBJ1-2, is KAGVTQTPRYLIKTRGQQVTLSCSPISGHRSVSWYQQTPGQGLQFLFEYFSETQRNKGNFPGRFSGRQFSNSRSEMNVSTLELGDSALYLCASSATGVANYGYTFGSGTRLTVV.

In the case of this clone: The CDR3 end lies 3 residues beyond the end of the read and is filled in from the germline J gene. The chain carries TRBV7-6 and TRBJ2-4; tentatively, D is TRBD2 (7 bases). Between the trimmed V and J ends, which lost 2 bases and 7 bases, there was a span of 24 bases. Per the germline V gene, CDR1 is SGHVS and CDR2 is FNYEAQ. There are 18 residues in the CDR3. CDR3 sequence reads: CASSLSVAEGGYGNIQYF. The covered CDR3 bases are TGTGCCAGCAGCTTATCTGTGGCGGAGGGGGGGTACGGTAACATT. Full variable domain (missing parts from reference TRBV7-6 and TRBJ2-4): GAGVSQSPRYKVTKRGQDVALRCDPISGHVSLYWYRQALGQGPEFLTYFNYEAQQDKSGLPNDRFSAERPEGSISTLTIQRTEQRDSAMYRCASSLSVAEGGYGNIQYFGAGTRLSVL.

A word on this clone: The CDR3 is cut off 3 residues early in the read; its end comes from the germline J gene. This sequence joins TRBV7-9 and TRBJ2-5; 8 bases are a match to TRBD2. J lost 0 bases, V lost 5 bases, and 2 bases had no gene match. CDR1 is SEHNR, CDR2 FQNEAQ, per germline (reference sequence). The CDR3 contains 14 residues. The sequenced part of the CDR3 DNA is TGTGCCAGCAGCATTAGCGGGAACCAAGAGACC. As protein: CASSISGNQET. In full, the CDR3 is CASSISGNQETQYF.

With respect to this clone: The missing CDR3 end, 3 residues past where the read stops, is filled in from the germline J gene. The chain uses TRBV30 and TRBJ2-5; D gene ambiguous. The V end lost 8 bases, the J end lost 3 bases, and 13 bases lay between the germline ends. The CDR3 consists of 12 residues. Germline V gives CDR1 GTSNPN, CDR2 SVGIG (reference sequence). The CDR3 DNA, read in part, is TGTGCCATGGCGGCTTGGGAAGAGACC. Amino acids: CAMAAWEET. In full, the CDR3 is CAMAAWEETQYF.

Incomplete CDR3 DNA: TGTGCCAGCAGCAATAACCGCGCGCTTAATGAAAAA. It encodes CASSNNRALNEK. The entire CDR3 protein is CASSNNRALNEKLFF. V usage is TRBV5-6 and J usage is TRBJ1-4, with unresolved D. From the germline J gene comes the end of the CDR3, since the read stops 3 residues before it. Germline V gene data show CDR1 as SGHDT and CDR2 as YYEEEE. This CDR3 is 15 amino acids long. The V gene lost 4 bases and the J gene lost 4 bases, with 14 bases spanning the gap.

Regarding this clone: From the germline J gene comes the end of the CDR3, since the read stops 3 residues before it. This rearrangement joins TRBV2 to TRBJ1-4; D unresolved. The CDR3 is 14 amino acids. Germline loops: CDR1 SNHLY, CDR2 FYNNEI. Trimming shortened V by 0 bases and J by 6 bases, and 8 bases separated the two germline ends. CDR3 in amino acids: CASSEAGRHEKLFF. The covered CDR3 bases are TGTGCCAGCAGTGAAGCAGGTCGTCATGAAAAA. The whole variable domain, remainder taken from reference TRBV2 and TRBJ1-4, is EPEVTQTPSHQVTQMGQEVILRCVPISNHLYFYWYRQILGQKVEFLVSFYNNEISEKSEIFDDQFSVERPDGSNFTLKIRSTKLEDSAMYFCASSEAGRHEKLFFGSGTQLSVL.

As regards this clone: Read data end 3 residues before the CDR3 end; the end is taken from the germline J gene. V gene TRBV11-2 combines with J gene TRBJ1-1, with a tentative D call TRBD1 (5 bases). Germline V CDR1 and CDR2: SGHAT, FQNNGV. V lost 3 bases, J lost 1 base, and 6 bases lay in between. The CDR3 runs to 13 residues. CDR3 bases read: TGTGCCAGCAGCTTGGGGCCGAACACTGAA. Translation: CASSLGPNTE. The whole CDR3 protein is CASSLGPNTEAFF.

Comment on this clone: The DNA ends 3 residues before the CDR3 does, and the rest of the CDR3 is filled in from the germline J gene. The chain combines TRBV7-2 with TRBJ2-5; D uncertain. Germline loops: CDR1 SGHTA, CDR2 FQGNSA. The CDR3 consists of 15 residues. V was shortened by 3 bases and J by 5 bases, with 16 bases between the two germline ends. The CDR3 DNA, read in part, is TGTGCCAGCAGCTTGGGTACCAGGAATGGCGAGACC. Protein: CASSLGTRNGET. The whole CDR3 region reads CASSLGTRNGETQYF.

As regards this clone: The read ends 3 residues early relative to the CDR3; the germline J gene fills the gap. This chain joins TRBV7-8 and TRBJ2-5, with 10 bases identical to TRBD2. The CDR3 sequence is 16 residues long. V trimming: 5 bases; J trimming: 6 bases; junction bases outside the gene matches: 12. Per germline, CDR1 SGHVS and CDR2 FQNEAQ. The covered CDR3 bases are TGTGCCAGCAGCCTCACTAGCGGGGAGCGGTTTAAGACC. Translated, it gives CASSLTSGERFKT. The CDR3 as a whole reads CASSLTSGERFKTQYF.

CDR3 loop: CATERGWGTGELFF. The covered CDR3 bases are TGTGCCACCGAGAGGGGATGGGGCACCGGGGAG. J is TRBJ2-2 and V is TRBV19; either TRBD1 or TRBD2 may fit D (5 bases each). The missing CDR3 end, 3 residues past where the read stops, is filled in from the germline J gene. The V end was cut by 10 bases, the J end by 4 bases, with 16 bases between. The CDR3 totals 14 residues. Germline V lookup: CDR1 LNHDA, CDR2 SQIVND (reference sequence).

For this clone: The read is 3 residues too short to cover the CDR3 end, so that end is filled in from the germline J gene. The V gene is TRBV19, the J gene TRBJ2-3; 10 positions match TRBD2. The trim removed 4 bases at V and 2 bases at J, leaving 3 bases unmatched. This CDR3 has 15 residues. Germline values: CDR1 LNHDA, CDR2 SQIVND (reference sequence). The CDR3 DNA, read in part, is TGTGCCAGTAGTAGCCTAGCGGGAGCCACAGATACG. This codes for CASSSLAGATDT. The full CDR3 protein is CASSSLAGATDTQYF.